The T cell receptor (beta chain) described here comes from a study of blood T cell repertoires in COVID-19. Study-wide context: Sites across the United States, Italy and Spain contributed samples from acute and convalescent COVID-19. The analysed material was cDNA or gDNA that came from T cells, B-cell-depleted T cells, or PBMCs.

Repertoires were generated with immunoSEQ multiplex PCR, while TCRdb's copy carries only in-frame clones and drops some. The sample contains some 260,000 clones, 88% of which appear only once. CDR3 length equals 14 residues. CDR1 and CDR2 (germline): GTSNPN, SVGIG (reference sequence). For this clone: At one boundary the junction diverges from the germline segment, which might be a read error.

The chain combines TRBV30 with TRBJ2-1, with 10 bases lining up with TRBD1. Sequenced sample: peripheral blood. The clonotype was recovered from a woman aged 40 to 50 who had recovered from COVID-19. The CDR3: CAWSVPGTGAVRIF. DNA for the CDR3: TGTGCCTGGAGTGTACCCGGGACAGGGGCCGTTCGGATCTTC.